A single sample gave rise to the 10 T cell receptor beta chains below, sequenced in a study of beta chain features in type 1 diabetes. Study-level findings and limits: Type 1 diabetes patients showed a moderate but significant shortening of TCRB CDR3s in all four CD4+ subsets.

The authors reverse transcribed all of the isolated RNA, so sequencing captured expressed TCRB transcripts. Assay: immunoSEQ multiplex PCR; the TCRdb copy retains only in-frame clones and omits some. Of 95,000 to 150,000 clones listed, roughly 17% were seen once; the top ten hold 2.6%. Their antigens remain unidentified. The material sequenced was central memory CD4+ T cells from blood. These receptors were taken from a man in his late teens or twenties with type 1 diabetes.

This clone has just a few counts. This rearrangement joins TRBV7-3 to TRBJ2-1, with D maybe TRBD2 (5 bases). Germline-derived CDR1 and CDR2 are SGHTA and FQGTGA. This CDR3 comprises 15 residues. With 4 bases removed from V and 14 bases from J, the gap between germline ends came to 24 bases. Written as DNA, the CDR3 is TGTGCCAGCAGCTCCTCCGCCCTGACCGGGAAGACTAAGTTCTTC. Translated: CASSSSALTGKTKFF.

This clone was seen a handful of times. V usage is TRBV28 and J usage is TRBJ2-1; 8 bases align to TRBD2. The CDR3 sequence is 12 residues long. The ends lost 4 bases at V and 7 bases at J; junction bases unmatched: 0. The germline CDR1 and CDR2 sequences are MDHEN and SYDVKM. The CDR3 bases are TGTGCCAGCAGTTCGGGAGGGAATGAGCAGTTCTTC. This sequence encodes CASSSGGNEQFF.

The CDR3 reads CASSLAVSSNSYNEQFF. DNA of the CDR3: TGTGCCAGCAGCTTAGCGGTCTCTTCTAACTCCTACAATGAGCAGTTCTTC. This rearrangement joins TRBV11-2 to TRBJ2-1; D gene unclear. The CDR3 is 17 amino acids. With 1 base removed from V and 0 bases from J, the gap between germline ends came to 13 bases. Germline CDR1 and CDR2: SGHAT and FQNNGV.

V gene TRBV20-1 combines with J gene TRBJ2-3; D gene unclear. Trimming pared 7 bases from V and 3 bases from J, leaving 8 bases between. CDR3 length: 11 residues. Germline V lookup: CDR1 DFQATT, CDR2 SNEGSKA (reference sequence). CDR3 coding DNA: TGCAGTGTTCGCGCGACAGATACGCAGTATTTT. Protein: CSVRATDTQYF.

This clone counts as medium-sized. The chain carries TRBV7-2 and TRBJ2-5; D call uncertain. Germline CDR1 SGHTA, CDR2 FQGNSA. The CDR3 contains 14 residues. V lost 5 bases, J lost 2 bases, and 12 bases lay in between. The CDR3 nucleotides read TGTGCCAGCAGCCCACAGCAGAGTCAAGAGACCCAGTACTTC. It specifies CASSPQQSQETQYF.

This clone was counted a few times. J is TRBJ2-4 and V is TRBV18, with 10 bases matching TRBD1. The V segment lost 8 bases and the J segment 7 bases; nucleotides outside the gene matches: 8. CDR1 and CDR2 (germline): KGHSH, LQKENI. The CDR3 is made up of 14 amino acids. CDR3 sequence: CASARDRGINIQYF. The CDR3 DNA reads TGTGCCAGCGCCAGGGACAGGGGAATTAACATTCAGTACTTC.

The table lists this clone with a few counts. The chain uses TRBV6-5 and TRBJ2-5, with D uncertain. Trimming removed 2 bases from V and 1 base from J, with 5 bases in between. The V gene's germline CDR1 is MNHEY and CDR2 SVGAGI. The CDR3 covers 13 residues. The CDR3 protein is CASSYVRQETQYF. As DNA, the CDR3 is TGTGCCAGCAGTTACGTCCGCCAAGAGACCCAGTACTTC.

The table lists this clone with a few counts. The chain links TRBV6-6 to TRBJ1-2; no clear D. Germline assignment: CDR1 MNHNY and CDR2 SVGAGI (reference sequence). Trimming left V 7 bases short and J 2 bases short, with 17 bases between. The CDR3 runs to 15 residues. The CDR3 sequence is CASTVYSGANYGYTF. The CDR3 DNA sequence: TGTGCCAGCACCGTGTATAGTGGAGCAAACTATGGCTACACCTTC.

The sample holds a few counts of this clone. In nucleotides, the CDR3 is TGTGCCAGCAGGCAGGGGAGTCAGCCCCAGCATTTT. Its protein is CASRQGSQPQHF. The rearrangement uses TRBV27 and TRBJ1-5; D might be TRBD1 (6 bases). V was shortened by 6 bases and J by 6 bases, with 9 bases between the two germline ends. The CDR3 totals 12 residues. From germline, CDR1 is MNHEY and CDR2 SMNVEV (reference sequence).

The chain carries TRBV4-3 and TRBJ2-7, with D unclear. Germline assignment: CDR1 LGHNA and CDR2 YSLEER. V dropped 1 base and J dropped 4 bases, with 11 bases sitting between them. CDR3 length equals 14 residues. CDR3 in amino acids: CASSQGQVGYEQYF. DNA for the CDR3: TGCGCCAGCAGCCAAGGGCAGGTTGGGTACGAGCAGTACTTC.